These 24 T cell receptor beta chains share one sample of origin, sequenced in a study of blood T cell repertoires in COVID-19. This table comes from immunoSEQ multiplex PCR, and its TCRdb copy is limited to in-frame clones, with some not included. The sample gives a few hundred thousand clones, about four fifths of which show up once; under 3.5% is in the top ten. The specimen was PBMCs or T cells enriched from blood (not recorded which). The receptor source for this set is a woman between 55 and 75 years old who had recovered from COVID-19.

The chain carries TRBV19 and TRBJ1-5, with 8 bases aligning to TRBD1. The CDR3 sequence is 14 residues long. V lost 1 base and J lost 5; bases outside the gene matches: 1. Per the germline V gene, CDR1 is LNHDA and CDR2 is SQIVND (reference sequence). The CDR3 DNA reads as TGTGCCAGTAGTATAGGGACAGGGCATCAGCCCCAGCATTTT. It specifies CASSIGTGHQPQHF. Filled out from reference TRBV19 and TRBJ1-5, the complete variable domain reads DGGITQSPKYLFRKEGQNVTLSCEQNLNHDAMYWYRQDPGQGLRLIYYSQIVNDFQKGDIAEGYSVSREKKESFPLTVTSAQKNPTAFYLCASSIGTGHQPQHFGDGTRLSIL.

This clone was counted only a few times. The V call is TRBV18, the J call TRBJ1-6, with D possibly TRBD1 on 5 matching bases. From germline, CDR1 is KGHSH and CDR2 LQKENI. The CDR3 has 15 residues. The V end was cut by 1 base, the J end by 7 bases, with 11 bases between. DNA of the CDR3: TGTGCCAGCTCACCACAGGGGCTTGTAAATTCACCCCTCCACTTT. Protein product: CASSPQGLVNSPLHF.

The V gene is TRBV9, the J gene TRBJ1-4; possibly TRBD1 for D (6 bases). CDR3 length: 12 amino acids. Germline V CDR1 and CDR2: SGDLS, YYNGEE. The V end was cut by 4 bases, the J end by 12 bases, with 13 bases between. The CDR3 DNA follows: TGTGCCAGCAGCCCGAAGTGGGGGCAACTGTTTTTT. This sequence encodes CASSPKWGQLFF. Combining the CDR3 with reference TRBV9 and TRBJ1-4 gives the whole variable domain DSGVTQTPKHLITATGQRVTLRCSPRSGDLSVYWYQQSLDQGLQFLIQYYNGEERAKGNILERFSAQQFPDLHSELNLSSLELGDSALYFCASSPKWGQLFFGSGTQLSVL.

The chain links TRBV7-6 to TRBJ2-2; D not resolved. Trimming left V 1 base short and J 11 bases short, with 8 bases between. The CDR3 is 12 amino acids. The germline V gene has CDR1 SGHVS and CDR2 FNYEAQ. CDR3 loop: CASSLGPVELFF. CDR3 nucleotide sequence: TGTGCCAGCAGCTTAGGGCCCGTCGAGCTGTTTTTT.

The chain carries TRBV4-1 and TRBJ1-6; the match to TRBD1 covers 10 bases. The CDR3 spans 18 residues. Looked up from germline, CDR1 is MGHRA and CDR2 is YSYEKL. With 4 bases clipped from V and 8 bases from J, the junction kept 14 bases outside the gene matches. The CDR3 DNA reads TGCGCCAGCAGCCTCCGGGACAGGGGCTCTCAAGGTCATTCACCCCTCCACTTT. Amino acids: CASSLRDRGSQGHSPLHF.

The V gene is TRBV9, the J gene TRBJ2-3, with a weak D call TRBD1 (6 bases). The CDR3 loop spans 16 amino acids. CDR1 SGDLS and CDR2 YYNGEE come from the germline V gene. The V end was cut by 6 bases, the J end by 5 bases, with 22 bases between. CDR3 sequence: CASTQGDRRLVDTQYF. The CDR3 nucleotides read TGTGCCAGCACCCAGGGAGACAGGAGGTTGGTAGATACGCAGTATTTT.

The J gene is TRBJ1-1, the V gene TRBV4-1; D gene ambiguous. The CDR3 has 16 residues. Trimming stripped 0 bases from V and 1 base from J, with 12 bases between. Germline V CDR1 and CDR2: MGHRA, YSYEKL. DNA of the CDR3: TGCGCCAGCAGCCAAGAAAGAGGAGGTTCGAACACTGAAGCTTTCTTT. Protein: CASSQERGGSNTEAFF.

This chain connects TRBV4-2 to TRBJ1-1; TRBD1 might be the D (6 bases). The CDR3 consists of 15 residues. V was clipped by 1 base and J by 4 bases, with 13 bases between them. Per the germline V gene, CDR1 is LGHNA and CDR2 is YNFKEQ. CDR3 sequence reads: CASSQGPGVGTEAFF. The CDR3 DNA reads as TGTGCCAGCAGCCAAGGCCCAGGGGTCGGCACTGAAGCTTTCTTT.

This chain connects TRBV15 to TRBJ2-1; possibly TRBD2 for D (6 bases). The germline gives CDR1 LNHNV, CDR2 YYDKDF (reference sequence). This CDR3 spans 16 amino acids. V lost 1 base and J 3 bases, leaving 13 bases between the germline ends. The CDR3 loop is CATSRAGRDFYNEQFF. DNA of the CDR3: TGTGCCACCAGCAGAGCGGGGCGGGACTTCTACAATGAGCAGTTCTTC.

V usage is TRBV6-2 or TRBV6-3 and J usage is TRBJ2-4; TRBD2 might be the D (5 bases). Per the germline V gene, CDR1 is MNHEY and CDR2 is SVGEGT. V lost 6 bases, J lost 6 bases, and 15 bases lay in between. This CDR3 spans 14 amino acids. CDR3 coding DNA: TGTGCCAGCAGCCCTATGGGAGAACTAAACATTCAGTACTTC. Encoded protein: CASSPMGELNIQYF.

The chain has TRBV9 and TRBJ2-5, with D unclear. The CDR3 is 14 amino acids. Germline CDR1 is SGDLS and CDR2 is YYNGEE. The V gene lost 0 bases and the J gene lost 0 bases, with 6 bases spanning the gap. CDR3 residues: CASSVVPDQETQYF. The CDR3 region has the DNA TGTGCCAGCAGCGTAGTCCCCGACCAAGAGACCCAGTACTTC.

Ten or more counts support this clone. The V gene is TRBV7-3, the J gene TRBJ1-4; D not resolved. This CDR3 is built from 15 residues. With 0 bases removed from V and 5 bases from J, the gap between germline ends came to 10 bases. Germline V gene data show CDR1 as SGHTA and CDR2 as FQGTGA. The CDR3 spells CASSLTGSSNEKLFF. The DNA for the CDR3 is TGTGCCAGCAGCTTAACGGGGAGCTCAAATGAAAAACTGTTTTTT.

The V and J genes are TRBV7-8 and TRBJ2-3; 9 bases line up with TRBD2. The germline V gene has CDR1 SGHVS and CDR2 FQNEAQ. J gave up 0 bases and V 3 bases, and 4 bases lay outside the gene matches. This CDR3 comprises 16 residues. This chain's CDR3 is CASSFGGGVSTDTQYF. For the CDR3, the DNA is TGTGCCAGCAGCTTCGGCGGGGGGGTTAGCACAGATACGCAGTATTTT. The whole variable domain, remainder taken from reference TRBV7-8 and TRBJ2-3, is GAGVSQSPRYKVAKRGQDVALRCDPISGHVSLFWYQQALGQGPEFLTYFQNEAQLDKSGLPSDRFFAERPEGSVSTLKIQRTQQEDSAVYLCASSFGGGVSTDTQYFGPGTRLTVL.

The chain is built from TRBV5-1 and TRBJ2-7; 9 positions match TRBD1. Trimming removed 3 bases from V and 6 bases from J; junction bases left unmatched: 4. The V gene's germline CDR1 is SGHRS and CDR2 YFSETQ. The CDR3 is made up of 13 amino acids. For the CDR3, the DNA is TGCGCCAGCAGCTCCGGGACAGGGTTCGAGCAGTACTTC. As protein: CASSSGTGFEQYF.

This clone was seen a single time. The J gene is TRBJ2-5, the V gene TRBV6-5, with D possibly matching TRBD2 (6 bases). The CDR3 covers 13 residues. CDR1 is MNHEY and CDR2 is SVGAGI in the germline V gene. Trimming left V 10 bases short and J 4 bases short, with 16 bases between. CDR3 protein: CATIHGSGETQYF. For the CDR3, the DNA is TGTGCCACCATACACGGGAGCGGAGAGACCCAGTACTTC.

The count of this clone is one. This rearrangement joins TRBV7-9 to TRBJ2-3; 10 bases are a match to TRBD2. Germline lookup yields CDR1 SEHNR and CDR2 FQNEAQ (reference sequence). The length of the CDR3 is 17 residues. The junction had 15 bases not matched to a gene; V was cut back by 5 bases and J by 7 bases. CDR3 sequence reads: CASSLGSSGGSGNTQYF. CDR3 DNA sequence: TGTGCCAGCAGCCTCGGGTCTAGCGGGGGAAGTGGCAATACGCAGTATTTT.

This sequence joins TRBV19 and TRBJ2-1; 11 bases line up with TRBD2. Looked up from germline, CDR1 is LNHDA and CDR2 is SQIVND (reference sequence). The V and J ends lost 2 bases and 8 bases, in that order; junction bases with no gene match: 11. This CDR3 spans 17 amino acids. The CDR3 DNA reads as TGTGCCAGTAGTATAACTAGCGGGAGTTTCGTAGTCTATGAGCAGTTCTTC. It yields the protein CASSITSGSFVVYEQFF.

The chain joins TRBV7-2 to TRBJ1-2; 8 nucleotides align to TRBD1. V was clipped by 1 base and J by 3 bases; unmatched bases: 4. This CDR3 has 15 amino acids. Germline values: CDR1 SGHTA, CDR2 FQGNSA. As DNA, the CDR3 is TGTGCCAGCAGCTTAGAGGACAGGGCGGACTATGGCTACACCTTC. Encoded protein: CASSLEDRADYGYTF.

The chain uses TRBV27 and TRBJ2-7; TRBD1 agrees at 8 bases. CDR3 size: 17 residues. CDR1 and CDR2 (germline): MNHEY, SMNVEV (reference sequence). Losses at the gene ends were 6 bases for V and 3 bases for J; bases not matched to a gene: 16. The CDR3: CASSSGGRRFKLYEQYF. Here the CDR3 DNA reads TGTGCCAGCAGCTCAGGGGGCCGTCGTTTTAAGCTCTACGAGCAGTACTTC.

This clone was counted once. The chain carries TRBV13 and TRBJ2-3, with TRBD1 matching over 7 bases. Trimming took 0 bases from V and 2 from J; bases not matched to a gene: 2. Germline values: CDR1 PRHDT, CDR2 FYEKMQ (reference sequence). The CDR3 has 15 amino acids. The CDR3 spells CASSLGGQSTDTQYF. In nucleotides, the CDR3 is TGTGCCAGCAGCTTAGGGGGACAGTCCACAGATACGCAGTATTTT.

The V gene is TRBV5-1, the J gene TRBJ1-1, with D maybe TRBD1 (6 bases). The germline V and J ends were trimmed by 5 bases and 1 base, with 12 bases remaining between them. This CDR3 comprises 14 residues. From germline, CDR1 is SGHRS and CDR2 YFSETQ. CDR3 in amino acids: CASSLGTTNTEAFF. Written as DNA, the CDR3 is TGCGCCAGCAGTCTGGGGACAACGAACACTGAAGCTTTCTTT.

The chain has TRBV2 and TRBJ1-1, with a tentative D call TRBD1 (6 bases). The V end lost 6 bases, the J end lost 2 bases, and 10 bases lay between the germline ends. CDR1 is SNHLY and CDR2 is FYNNEI in the germline V gene. The CDR3 totals 13 residues. CDR3: CASRWTDNTEAFF. CDR3 nucleotides: TGTGCCAGCAGGTGGACAGACAACACTGAAGCTTTCTTT.

The rearrangement joins TRBV20-1 to TRBJ2-7; TRBD2 might be the D (6 bases). V was cut by 3 bases and J by 2 bases, with 17 bases left in between. Germline V gene data show CDR1 as DFQATT and CDR2 as SNEGSKA (reference sequence). The CDR3 length is 15 residues. CDR3 in amino acids: CSASDVMAGTYEQYF. CDR3 sequence (DNA): TGCAGTGCTAGTGACGTTATGGCGGGAACCTACGAGCAGTACTTC.

The CDR3 reads CASSQGQLDEKLFF. As DNA, the CDR3 is TGTGCCAGCAGCCAGGGACAGTTGGACGAAAAACTGTTTTTT. This rearrangement joins TRBV7-2 to TRBJ1-4, with 7 positions matching TRBD1. The germline gives CDR1 SGHTA, CDR2 FQGNSA. This CDR3 is 14 amino acids long. The junction had 8 bases not matched to a gene; V was cut back by 5 bases and J by 8 bases.